This TCR beta chain was profiled in a study of blood T cell repertoires in COVID-19. Study-wide context: PBMCs, B-cell-depleted T cells, or T cells provided the cDNA or gDNA that made up the material.

The trim removed 0 bases at V and 8 bases at J, leaving 8 bases unmatched. The CDR3 loop spans 16 amino acids. Looked up from germline, CDR1 is KGHDR and CDR2 is SFDVKD. Per the authors' pipeline: Cell counts per sample came from amplifying reference gene primers. Clones were read by immunoSEQ multiplex PCR, and TCRdb kept only the in-frame ones, dropping some. That table is the source of V, J and clone size, and D and trimming were worked out from the DNA. The profile covers 170,000 or so clones, with roughly 80% appearing a single time and 6% to 8.5% taken by the ten largest. The sequencing input was peripheral blood. The rearrangement joins TRBV24-1 to TRBJ2-1; TRBD1 matches at 8 bases. The sequence came from a woman in her seventies with COVID-19, enrolled during active disease. CDR3 residues: CATSDLHRTGSDEQFF. The CDR3 DNA sequence: TGTGCCACCAGTGATTTGCACCGGACAGGGTCTGATGAGCAGTTCTTC.